This T cell receptor (beta chain) was captured in a study of Graves' ophthalmopathy and Graves' hyperthyroidism. Study-level results: Blood also contained most of the expanded thyroid clonotypes above 0.001 frequency. The model predicted progression of ophthalmopathy with a sensitivity of 60% to 71%, and its specificity was about 73%.

The CDR3 loop spans 11 amino acids. Between the trimmed V and J ends, which lost 8 bases and 0 bases, there was a span of 7 bases. The V gene's germline CDR1 is SQVTM and CDR2 ANQGSEA. RNA transcripts provided the template for amplifying TCR beta CDR3 regions. Amplification began with first-round RT-PCR using HTBI primers, then second-round multiplex PCR was performed. TCRdb reanalysed the multiplex PCR reads using MiXCR and keeps one entry per CDR3 protein. The sample consists of about 740,000 distinct CDR3 sequences, around 40% of them appearing once. The PBMCs were taken from approximately 9.7 ml of fresh peripheral blood. With regard to this clonotype: As yet, its antigen is unknown.

The rearrangement uses TRBV29-1 and TRBJ1-1; D ambiguous. Material for sequencing was peripheral blood. The sequence was collected from an adult man with Graves' ophthalmopathy. CDR3 region: CSYTMNTEAFF. The DNA for the CDR3 is TGCAGCTATACCATGAACACTGAAGCTTTCTTT.